This TCR beta chain emerged from a study of cytomegalovirus exposure and HLA in healthy donors. Study-wide results and caveats: Some 150 TCR beta chains were listed as cytomegalovirus-associated. Researchers left out some V segments, among them TRBV6-2 and TRBV6-3, as indistinguishable.

V shed 0 bases and J 2 bases; nucleotides not matched to a gene: 3. CDR1 LGHNA and CDR2 YSLEER come from the germline V gene. This CDR3 contains 16 residues. Worth noting for this clone: Its antigen is undetermined.

It was with 60 Vbeta and 13 Jbeta primers that the PCR ran. Authors' analysis steps: Later reanalysis found around 80 million unique TCR beta chains, some 10 million of them shared. Assay: immunoSEQ multiplex PCR; the TCRdb copy retains only in-frame clones and omits some. Clonal size and the V and J genes are those of that table, whereas D and trimming came from the DNA. This sample has 95,000 to 100,000 clones, with more than 70% found just once. Sample: PBMCs. The receptor was derived from a man aged 30 to 39 in good health and CMV-seronegative. The rearrangement uses TRBV4-3 and TRBJ2-7, with 11 bases aligning to TRBD2. The CDR3: CASSQDRSGRAYEQYF. The CDR3, as DNA: TGCGCCAGCAGCCAAGATCGTAGCGGGAGGGCCTACGAGCAGTACTTC.